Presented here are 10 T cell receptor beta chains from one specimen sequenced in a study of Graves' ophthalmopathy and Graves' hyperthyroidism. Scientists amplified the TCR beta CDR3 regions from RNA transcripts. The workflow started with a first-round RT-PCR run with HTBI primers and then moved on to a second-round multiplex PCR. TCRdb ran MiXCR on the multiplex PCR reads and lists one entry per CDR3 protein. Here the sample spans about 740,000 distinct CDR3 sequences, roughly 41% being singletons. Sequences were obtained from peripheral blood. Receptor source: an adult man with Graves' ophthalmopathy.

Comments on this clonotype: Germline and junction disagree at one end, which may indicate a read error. CDR3 residues: CATSSDISGSQETQYF. CDR3 coding DNA: TGTGCCACCAGCAGCGACATCAGCGGGAGCCAAGAGACTCAGTACTTC. The J gene is TRBJ2-5, the V gene TRBV15, with 8 bases that match TRBD2. The CDR3 contains 16 residues. Germline assignment: CDR1 LNHNV and CDR2 YYDKDF (reference sequence).

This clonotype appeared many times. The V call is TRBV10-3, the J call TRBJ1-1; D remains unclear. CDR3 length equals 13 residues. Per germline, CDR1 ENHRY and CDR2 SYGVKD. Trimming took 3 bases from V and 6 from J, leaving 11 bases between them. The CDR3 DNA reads TGTGCCATCAGTGACGACGGCAGCGCTGAAGCTTTCTTT. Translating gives CAISDDGSAEAFF.

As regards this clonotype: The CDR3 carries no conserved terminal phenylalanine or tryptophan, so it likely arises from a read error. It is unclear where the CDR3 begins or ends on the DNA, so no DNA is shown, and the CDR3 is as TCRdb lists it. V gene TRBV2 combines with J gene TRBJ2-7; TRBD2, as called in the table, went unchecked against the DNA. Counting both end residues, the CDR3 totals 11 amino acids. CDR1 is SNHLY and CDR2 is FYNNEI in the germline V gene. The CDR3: CASSELRRGYT.

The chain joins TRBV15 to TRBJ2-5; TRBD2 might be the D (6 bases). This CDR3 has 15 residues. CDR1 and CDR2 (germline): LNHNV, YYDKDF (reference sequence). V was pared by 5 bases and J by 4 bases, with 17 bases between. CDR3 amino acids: CATSVSRGGGETQYF. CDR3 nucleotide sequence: TGTGCCACCAGCGTTAGTAGGGGAGGAGGAGAGACCCAGTACTTC.

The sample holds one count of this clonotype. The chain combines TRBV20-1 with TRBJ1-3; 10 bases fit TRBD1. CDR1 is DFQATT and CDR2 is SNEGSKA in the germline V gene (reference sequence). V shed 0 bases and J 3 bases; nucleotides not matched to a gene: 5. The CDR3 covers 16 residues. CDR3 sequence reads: CSARDPTGGLGNTIYF. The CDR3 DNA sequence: TGCAGTGCTAGAGATCCGACAGGGGGCCTTGGAAACACCATATATTTT.

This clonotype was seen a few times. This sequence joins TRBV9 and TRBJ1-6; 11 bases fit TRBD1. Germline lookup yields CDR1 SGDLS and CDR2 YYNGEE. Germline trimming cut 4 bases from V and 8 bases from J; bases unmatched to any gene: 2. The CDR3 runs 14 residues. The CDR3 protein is CASSWDRGDSPLHF. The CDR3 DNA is TGTGCCAGCAGCTGGGACAGGGGGGATTCACCCCTCCACTTT.

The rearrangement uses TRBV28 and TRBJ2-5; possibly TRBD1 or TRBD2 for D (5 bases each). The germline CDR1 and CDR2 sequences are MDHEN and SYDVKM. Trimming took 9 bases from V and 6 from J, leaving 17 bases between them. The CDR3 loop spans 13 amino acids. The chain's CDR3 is CASDRDRSKTQYF. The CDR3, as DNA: TGTGCCAGTGACCGGGACCGATCCAAGACCCAGTACTTC.

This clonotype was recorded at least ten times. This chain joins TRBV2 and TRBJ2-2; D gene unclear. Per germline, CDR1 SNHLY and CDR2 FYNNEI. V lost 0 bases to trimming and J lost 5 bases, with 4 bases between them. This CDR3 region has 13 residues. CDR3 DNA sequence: TGTGCCAGCAGTGAAGCGAGGACCGGGGAGCTGTTTTTT. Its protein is CASSEARTGELFF.

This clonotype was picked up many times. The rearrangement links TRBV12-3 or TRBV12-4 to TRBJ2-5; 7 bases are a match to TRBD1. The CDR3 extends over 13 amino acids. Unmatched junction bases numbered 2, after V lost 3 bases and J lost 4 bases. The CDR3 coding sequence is TGTGCCAGCAGTTTGTACAGGGGAGAGACCCAGTACTTC. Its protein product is CASSLYRGETQYF.

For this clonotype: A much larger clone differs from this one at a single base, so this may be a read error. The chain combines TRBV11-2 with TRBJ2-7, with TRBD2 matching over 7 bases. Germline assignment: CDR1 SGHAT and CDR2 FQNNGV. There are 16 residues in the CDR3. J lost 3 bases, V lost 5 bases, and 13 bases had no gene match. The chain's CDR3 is CASSVRSGAGFYEQYF. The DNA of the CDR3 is TGTGCCAGCAGCGTGCGAAGCGGGGCAGGCTTCTACGAGCAGTACTTC. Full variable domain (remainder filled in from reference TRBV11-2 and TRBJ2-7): EAGVAQSPRYKIIEKRQSVAFWCNPISGHATLYWYQQILGQGPKLLIQFQNNGVVDDSQLPKDRFSAERLKGVDSTLKIQPAKLEDSAVYLCASSVRSGAGFYEQYFGPGTRLTVT.